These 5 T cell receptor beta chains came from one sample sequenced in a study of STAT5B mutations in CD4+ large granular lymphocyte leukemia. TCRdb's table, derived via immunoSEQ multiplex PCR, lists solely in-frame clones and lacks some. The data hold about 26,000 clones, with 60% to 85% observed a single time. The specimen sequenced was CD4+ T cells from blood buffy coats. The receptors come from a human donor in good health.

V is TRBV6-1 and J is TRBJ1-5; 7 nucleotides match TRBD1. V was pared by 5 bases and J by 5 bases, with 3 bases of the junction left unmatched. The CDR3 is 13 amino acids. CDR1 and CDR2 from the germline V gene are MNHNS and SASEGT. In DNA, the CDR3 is TGTGCCAGCAGTCTTGACAGGGATCAGCCCCAGCATTTT. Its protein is CASSLDRDQPQHF.

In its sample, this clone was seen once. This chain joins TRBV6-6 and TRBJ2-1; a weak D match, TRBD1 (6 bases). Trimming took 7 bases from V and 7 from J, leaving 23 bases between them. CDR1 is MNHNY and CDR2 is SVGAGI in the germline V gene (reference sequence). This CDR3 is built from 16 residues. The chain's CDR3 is CASKRLAGDTRNEQFF. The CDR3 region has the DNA TGTGCCAGCAAACGGCTAGCCGGGGACACCCGGAATGAGCAGTTCTTC.

The CDR3 nucleotides are TGTGCCAGTAGTATAGGTGACAGGCATGAAGCTTTCTTT. Its protein product is CASSIGDRHEAFF. The chain joins TRBV19 to TRBJ1-1; D perhaps matches TRBD1 (6 bases). The V gene lost 1 base and the J gene lost 7 bases, with 10 bases spanning the gap. Germline V gene lookup returns CDR1 LNHDA and CDR2 SQIVND (reference sequence). The CDR3 is made up of 13 amino acids.

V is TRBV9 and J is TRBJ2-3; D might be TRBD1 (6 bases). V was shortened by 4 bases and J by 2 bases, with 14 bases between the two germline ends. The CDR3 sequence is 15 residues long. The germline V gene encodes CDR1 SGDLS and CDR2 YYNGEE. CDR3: CASSPPRTVTDTQYF. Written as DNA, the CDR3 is TGTGCCAGCAGCCCCCCGCGGACAGTCACAGATACGCAGTATTTT.

CDR3: CASSFGTSGGNEQFF. CDR3 DNA: TGTGCCAGCAGCTTCGGGACTAGCGGGGGGAATGAGCAGTTCTTC. The chain is built from TRBV11-1 and TRBJ2-1, with TRBD2 identical over 15 bases. V shed 3 bases and J 7 bases; nucleotides not matched to a gene: 1. Germline V gene sequence: CDR1 SGHAT, CDR2 FQDESV (reference sequence). The CDR3 extends over 15 amino acids.